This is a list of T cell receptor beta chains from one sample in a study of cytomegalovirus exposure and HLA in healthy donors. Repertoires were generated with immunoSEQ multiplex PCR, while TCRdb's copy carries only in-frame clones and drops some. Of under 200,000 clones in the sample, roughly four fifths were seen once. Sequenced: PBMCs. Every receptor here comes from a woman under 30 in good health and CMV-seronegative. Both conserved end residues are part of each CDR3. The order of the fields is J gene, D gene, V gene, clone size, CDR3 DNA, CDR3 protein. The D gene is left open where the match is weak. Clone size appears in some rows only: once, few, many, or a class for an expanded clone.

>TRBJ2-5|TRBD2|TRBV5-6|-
TGTGCCAGCAGCTTAGGGACTATGGCGTACCAAGAGACCCAGTACTTC
CASSLGTMAYQETQYF
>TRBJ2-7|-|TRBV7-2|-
TGTGCCAGCACCCCCGGGCGGGCCTCCTACGAGCAGTACTTC
CASTPGRASYEQYF
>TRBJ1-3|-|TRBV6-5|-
TGTGCCAGCAGTTACTCACCGGGGGTTCAGAACACCATATATTTT
CASSYSPGVQNTIYF
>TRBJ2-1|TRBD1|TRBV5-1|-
TGCGCCAGCAGCTCTAGAACGGGACAGAATTACAATGAGCAGTTCTTC
CASSSRTGQNYNEQFF
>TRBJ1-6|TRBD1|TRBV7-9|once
TGTGCCAGCAGCGGCCGGGACAGAGCTTCACCCCTCCACTTT
CASSGRDRASPLHF
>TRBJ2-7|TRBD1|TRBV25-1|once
TGTGCCAGCAGTAGGCAGGGGGCTGGGAACGAGCAGTACTTC
CASSRQGAGNEQYF
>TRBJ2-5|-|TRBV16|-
TGTGCCAGCAGCCAATCAGGGGTGAGGGAGACCCAGTACTTC
CASSQSGVRETQYF
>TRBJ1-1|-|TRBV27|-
TGTGCCAGCAGTTTACACCCTACAGGATTGAACACTGAAGCTTTCTTT
CASSLHPTGLNTEAFF
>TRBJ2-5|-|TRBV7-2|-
TGTGCCAGCAGCTCACCCGGAGGTAGCTTAAGAGAGACCCAGTACTTC
CASSSPGGSLRETQYF
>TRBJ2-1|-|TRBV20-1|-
TGCAGTGCAAGCAACAGCAATGAGCAGTTCTTC
CSASNSNEQFF
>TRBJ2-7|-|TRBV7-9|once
TGTGCCAGCAGCTTAGCCCCAGGAACTCACGACGAGCAGTACTTC
CASSLAPGTHDEQYF
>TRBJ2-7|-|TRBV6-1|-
TGTGCCAGCAGTGAATTAGGAGGATCAATGTACTTC
CASSELGGSMYF
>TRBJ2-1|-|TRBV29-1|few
TGCAGCGTTGAGTTCTATCATTCCAATGAGCAGTTCTTC
CSVEFYHSNEQFF
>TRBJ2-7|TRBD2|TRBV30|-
TGTGCCTGGGCTCAGGCTTCTCTAGCGGGAGAGCTTCGTACCGAGCAGTACTTC
CAWAQASLAGELRTEQYF
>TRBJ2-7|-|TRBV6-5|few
TGTGCCAGCAGTTGGGGGGAATCCTACGAGCAGTACTTC
CASSWGESYEQYF
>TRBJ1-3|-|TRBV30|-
TGTGCCTGGAGTCTGGGGGCAGAGGGAAACACCATATATTTT
CAWSLGAEGNTIYF
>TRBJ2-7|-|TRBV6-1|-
TGTGCCAGCAGTGAAGCGATGCGACTAAAGACACTCCCCCAAAAATACGAGCAGTACTTC
CASSEAMRLKTLPQKYEQYF
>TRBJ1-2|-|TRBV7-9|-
TGTGCCAGCGAGGATGGCTACACCTTC
CASEDGYTF
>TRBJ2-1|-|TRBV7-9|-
TGTGCCAGCAGCTTCTCTACAACTTTAACAGGGTCCTACAATGAGCAGTTCTTC
CASSFSTTLTGSYNEQFF
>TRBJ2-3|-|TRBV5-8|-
TGTGCCAGCAGCTGGTGGGCGGGAAAAAGGGCAGATACGCAGTATTTT
CASSWWAGKRADTQYF
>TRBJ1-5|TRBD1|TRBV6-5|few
TGTGCCAGCAGTCAGGACAGGGTTTCACAGCCCCAGCATTTT
CASSQDRVSQPQHF
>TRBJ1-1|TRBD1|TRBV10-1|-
TGCGCCAGCAGTCCCGGGACAGGGGGCACTGAAGCTTTCTTT
CASSPGTGGTEAFF
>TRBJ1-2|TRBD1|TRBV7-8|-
TGTGCCAGCACCCCGGGACAGAGCTATGGCTACACCTTC
CASTPGQSYGYTF
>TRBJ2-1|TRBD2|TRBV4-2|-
TGTGCCAGCAGCCAAGTGGCGGGAGTAAGGTACAATGAGCAGTTCTTC
CASSQVAGVRYNEQFF
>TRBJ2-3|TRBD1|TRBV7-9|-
TGTGCCAACAGGGGGCTTGGTTCAGATACGCAGTATTTT
CANRGLGSDTQYF
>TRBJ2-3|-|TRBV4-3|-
TGCGCCAGCAGCCAAGATTTTGGGCTGGTGAGCACAGATACGCAGTATTTT
CASSQDFGLVSTDTQYF
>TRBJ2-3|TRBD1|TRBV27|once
TGTGCCAGCAGTTTAGGGCAGGGGGACACAGTTACGCAGTATTTT
CASSLGQGDTVTQYF
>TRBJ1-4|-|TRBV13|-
TGTGCCAGCAGCTCGGTGGGAGCGGCGATGGAGGAAAAACTGTTTTTT
CASSSVGAAMEEKLFF
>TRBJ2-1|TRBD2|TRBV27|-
TGTGCCAGCAGTGCGACTAGCGGCTATTATGAGCAGTTCTTC
CASSATSGYYEQFF
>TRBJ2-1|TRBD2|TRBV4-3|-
TGCGCCAGCAGCCAGAGTGGGACTACCCCGTTTAATGAGCAGTTCTTC
CASSQSGTTPFNEQFF
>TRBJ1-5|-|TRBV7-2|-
TGTGCCAGCAGCTCCTATTATAGCAATCAGCCCCAGCATTTT
CASSSYYSNQPQHF
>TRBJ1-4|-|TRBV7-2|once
TGTGCCAGCAGCTTAGCCGACAGGCCGGGACCTAATGAAAAACTGTTTTTT
CASSLADRPGPNEKLFF
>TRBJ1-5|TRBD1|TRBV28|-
TGTGCCAGCAGTATCCAGACAGGGGGCTATCAGCCCCAGCATTTT
CASSIQTGGYQPQHF
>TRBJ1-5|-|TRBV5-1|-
TGCGCCAGCAGGACCGGGACTAATAGCAATCAGCCCCAGCATTTT
CASRTGTNSNQPQHF
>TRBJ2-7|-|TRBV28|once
TGTGCCAGCAGTCGGGGGTGGCTCTCCTACGAGCAGTACTTC
CASSRGWLSYEQYF
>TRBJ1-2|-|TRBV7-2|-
TGTGCCAGCAGCCTAAGAGAACAGGCAGGCTACACCTTC
CASSLREQAGYTF
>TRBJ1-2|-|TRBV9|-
TGTGCCAGCAGCGTAGACCCTGGGGCCGGGAGGGGCTACACCTTC
CASSVDPGAGRGYTF
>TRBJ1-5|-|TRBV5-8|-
TGTGCCAGCAGCTCCCCAAGAGGGCGGCTTCCAAATCAGCCCCAGCATTTT
CASSSPRGRLPNQPQHF
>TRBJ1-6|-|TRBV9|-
TGTGCCAGCAGCGTAGCAGGGGACCTTAGTTCACCCCTCCACTTT
CASSVAGDLSSPLHF
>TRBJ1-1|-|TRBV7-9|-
TGTTCCAGCAGCGGAACAGGGATTGAAGCTTTCTTT
CSSSGTGIEAFF
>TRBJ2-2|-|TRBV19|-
TGTGCCAGTAGTGCCACTAGGGGGAGCTGGGGGGAGCTGTTTTTT
CASSATRGSWGELFF
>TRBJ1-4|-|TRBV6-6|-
TGTGCCAGCAGGTTCCATAATGGGGGGGAAAAACTGTTTTTT
CASRFHNGGEKLFF
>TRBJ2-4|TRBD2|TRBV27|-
TGTGCCAGCAGTCCACGGGGGGGTCTAGCCAAAAACATTCAGTACTTC
CASSPRGGLAKNIQYF
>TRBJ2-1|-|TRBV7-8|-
TGTGCCAGCAGCTACCTTTTGGGGGGAAATGAGCAGTTCTTC
CASSYLLGGNEQFF
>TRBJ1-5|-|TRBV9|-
TGTGCCAGCAGCGTCAGGGCAGGATACGGGAGCAATCAGCCCCAGCATTTT
CASSVRAGYGSNQPQHF
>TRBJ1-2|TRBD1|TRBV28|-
TGTGCCAGCGGCGGACAGGGGGCAATCTATGGCTACACCTTC
CASGGQGAIYGYTF
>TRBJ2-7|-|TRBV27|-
TGTGCCAGCAGTTGGGGCAGTTCCTACGAGCAGTACTTC
CASSWGSSYEQYF
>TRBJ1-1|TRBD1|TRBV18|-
TGTGCCAGCTACGGACAGGTGAACACTGAAGCTTTCTTT
CASYGQVNTEAFF
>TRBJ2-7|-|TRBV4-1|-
TGCGCCAGCAGCCACCGCTTGGAGACTACCTCCTACGAGCAGTACTTC
CASSHRLETTSYEQYF
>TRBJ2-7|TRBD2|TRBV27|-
TGTGCCAGCAGTTTATCGGGGACTACCTTCGAGCAGTACTTC
CASSLSGTTFEQYF
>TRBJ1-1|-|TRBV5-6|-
TGTGCCAGCAGCTTCTCAGGGCTTGAAGCTTTCTTT
CASSFSGLEAFF
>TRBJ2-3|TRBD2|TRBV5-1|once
TGCGCCAGCAGCTCACTAGCGGGACCAGATACGCAGTATTTT
CASSSLAGPDTQYF
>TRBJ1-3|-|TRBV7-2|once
TGTGCCAGCAGCTCCTACCAGGGGACTGGAAACACCATATATTTT
CASSSYQGTGNTIYF
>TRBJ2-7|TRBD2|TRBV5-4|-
TGTGCCAGCAGCGCGGCCGGGACTAGCGGGAGGGCCAGCGAGCAGTACTTC
CASSAAGTSGRASEQYF
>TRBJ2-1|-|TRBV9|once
TGTGCCAGCAGCACCCGGGAGTACAATGAGCAGTTCTTC
CASSTREYNEQFF
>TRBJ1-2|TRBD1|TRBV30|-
TGTGCCTGGAGTGTACAGGACAGGGGATTTGGCTACACCTTC
CAWSVQDRGFGYTF
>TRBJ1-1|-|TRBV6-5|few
TGTGCCAGCACAGGAGGAATGAACACTGAAGCTTTCTTT
CASTGGMNTEAFF
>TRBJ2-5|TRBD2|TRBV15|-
TGTGCCACCAGCAGAGATAAGGCTAGCGGGGAAGAGACCCAGTACTTC
CATSRDKASGEETQYF